This T cell receptor (beta chain) was profiled in a study of blood T cell repertoires in COVID-19. Study-level background: Material from acute and convalescent COVID-19 was sourced from the United States, Italy and Spain. PBMCs, B-cell-depleted T cells, or T cells provided the cDNA or gDNA that made up the material.

This CDR3 spans 14 amino acids. Trimming stripped 0 bases from V and 7 bases from J, with 12 bases between. The germline V gene has CDR1 KGHSH and CDR2 LQKENI. Original data processing: Amplification from reference gene primers served as the basis for estimated nucleated cell counts. TCRdb's table, derived via immunoSEQ multiplex PCR, lists solely in-frame clones and lacks some. That table supplies the V and J calls and clone size; D and trimming were determined from the DNA. The table lists about 180,000 clones, 70% to 90% of them singletons. The V and J genes are TRBV18 and TRBJ1-1; TRBD1 might be the D (5 bases). The sample was peripheral blood. The TCR comes from an elderly woman with acute or convalescent COVID-19. The CDR3 DNA is TGTGCCAGCTCACCACCGGGGCGGCCCGATGAAGCTTTCTTT. It is translated as CASSPPGRPDEAFF.